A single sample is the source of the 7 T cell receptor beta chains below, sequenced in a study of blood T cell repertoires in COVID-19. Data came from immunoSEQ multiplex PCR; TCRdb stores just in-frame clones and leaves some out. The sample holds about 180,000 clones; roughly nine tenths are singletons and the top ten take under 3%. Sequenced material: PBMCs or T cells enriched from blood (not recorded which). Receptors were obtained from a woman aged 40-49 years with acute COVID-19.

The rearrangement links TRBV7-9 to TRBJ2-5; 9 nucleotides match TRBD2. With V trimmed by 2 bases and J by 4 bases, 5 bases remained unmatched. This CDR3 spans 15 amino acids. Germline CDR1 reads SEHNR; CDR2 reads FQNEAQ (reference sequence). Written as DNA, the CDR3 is TGTGCCAGCAGCTTATCTAGCGGGACTTCAGAGACCCAGTACTTC. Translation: CASSLSSGTSETQYF.

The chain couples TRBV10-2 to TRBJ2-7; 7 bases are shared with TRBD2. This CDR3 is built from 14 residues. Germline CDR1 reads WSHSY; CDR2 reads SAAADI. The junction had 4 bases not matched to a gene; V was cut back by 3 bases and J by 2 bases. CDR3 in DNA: TGCGCCAGCAGTGAACTAGCGTTCCCCTACGAGCAGTACTTC. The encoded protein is CASSELAFPYEQYF.

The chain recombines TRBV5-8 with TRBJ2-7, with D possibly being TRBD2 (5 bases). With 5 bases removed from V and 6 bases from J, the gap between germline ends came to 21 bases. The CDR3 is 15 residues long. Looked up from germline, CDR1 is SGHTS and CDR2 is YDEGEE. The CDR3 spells CASRNRGLKKSEQYF. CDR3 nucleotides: TGTGCCAGCAGAAACCGGGGTCTTAAGAAGTCCGAGCAGTACTTC.

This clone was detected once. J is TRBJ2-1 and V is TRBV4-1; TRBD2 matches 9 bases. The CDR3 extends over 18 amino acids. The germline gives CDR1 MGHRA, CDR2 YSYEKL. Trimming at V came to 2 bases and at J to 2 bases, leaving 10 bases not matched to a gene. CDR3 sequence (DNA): TGCGCCAGCAGCCAAAGTGCGGGAGGGTTCGTAGCCTACAATGAGCAGTTCTTC. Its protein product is CASSQSAGGFVAYNEQFF.

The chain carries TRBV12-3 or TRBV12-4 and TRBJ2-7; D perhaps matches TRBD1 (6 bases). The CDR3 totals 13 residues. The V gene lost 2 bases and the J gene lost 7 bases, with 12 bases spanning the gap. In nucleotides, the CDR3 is TGTGCCAGCAGTTTAAAGCAGGGGTGGGAGCAGTACTTC. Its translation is CASSLKQGWEQYF.

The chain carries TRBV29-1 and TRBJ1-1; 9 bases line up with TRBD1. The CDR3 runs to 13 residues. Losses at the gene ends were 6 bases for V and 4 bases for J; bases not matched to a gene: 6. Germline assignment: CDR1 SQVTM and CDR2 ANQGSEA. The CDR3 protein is CSVGDRASTEAFF. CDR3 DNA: TGCAGCGTGGGGGACAGGGCGTCCACTGAAGCTTTCTTT. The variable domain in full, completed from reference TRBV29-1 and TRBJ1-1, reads SAVISQKPSRDICQRGTSLTIQCQVDSQVTMMFWYRQQPGQSLTLIATANQGSEATYESGFVIDKFPISRPNLTFSTLTVSNMSPEDSSIYLCSVGDRASTEAFFGQGTRLTVV.

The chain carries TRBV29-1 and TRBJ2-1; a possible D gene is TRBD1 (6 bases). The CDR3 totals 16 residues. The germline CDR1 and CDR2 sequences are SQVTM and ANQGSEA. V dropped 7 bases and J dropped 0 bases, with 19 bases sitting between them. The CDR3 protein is CSARRTAASSYNEQFF. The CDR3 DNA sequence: TGCAGCGCAAGAAGGACAGCGGCGAGCTCCTACAATGAGCAGTTCTTC.